This entry lists 14 T cell receptor beta chains sequenced from one sample in a study of blood T cell repertoires in COVID-19. Assay used: immunoSEQ multiplex PCR; TCRdb lists only in-frame clones, some missing. The profile shows fewer than 250,000 clones, around 90% of them singletons. The sequenced sample consisted of peripheral blood. The receptors were gathered from a man aged 55 to 69 with COVID-19, enrolled during active disease.

This clone showed up just a few times. This sequence joins TRBV11-2 and TRBJ2-7; 12 bases map to TRBD2. Unmatched junction bases numbered 11, after V lost 6 bases and J lost 2 bases. The CDR3 spans 17 residues. CDR1 and CDR2 from the germline V gene are SGHAT and FQNNGV. The CDR3 DNA is TGTGCCAGCAGAGGACTAGCGGGAACCCTCCGCCCCTACGAGCAGTACTTC. Amino acids: CASRGLAGTLRPYEQYF.

V and J are TRBV5-1 and TRBJ2-2; D gene unclear. Trimming removed 6 bases from V and 5 bases from J, with 23 bases in between. Germline V CDR1 and CDR2: SGHRS, YFSETQ. This CDR3 has 17 residues. DNA of the CDR3: TGCGCCAGCACCCCTTTGTCCCCCGCAGGTCGAACCGGGGAGCTGTTTTTT. It encodes CASTPLSPAGRTGELFF.

The chain has TRBV7-3 and TRBJ2-3; D may be TRBD2 (5 bases). CDR3 length equals 16 residues. V lost 8 bases, J lost 0 bases, and 18 bases lay in between. CDR1 SGHTA and CDR2 FQGTGA come from the germline V gene. The CDR3 loop reads CASSIAGVHSTDTQYF. As DNA, the CDR3 is TGTGCCAGCTCCATTGCCGGGGTCCATAGCACAGATACGCAGTATTTT.

The chain links TRBV5-1 to TRBJ2-3; 7 nucleotides match TRBD2. This CDR3 spans 15 amino acids. Germline trimming cut 0 bases from V and 7 bases from J; bases unmatched to any gene: 8. Germline V CDR1 and CDR2: SGHRS, YFSETQ. The CDR3 DNA reads TGCGCCAGCAGCTTGGAACGCGGGAGTGGAAATACGCAGTATTTT. Its translation: CASSLERGSGNTQYF.

The rearrangement links TRBV19 to TRBJ1-2, with D hard to call. Germline CDR1 reads LNHDA; CDR2 reads SQIVND (reference sequence). The germline V and J ends were trimmed by 2 bases and 5 bases, with 6 bases remaining between them. This CDR3 is built from 12 residues. CDR3 sequence (DNA): TGTGCCAGTAGTATATCTTCTTATGGCTACACCTTC. It translates to CASSISSYGYTF.

The chain recombines TRBV7-2 with TRBJ1-2; D not resolved. Germline V gene sequence: CDR1 SGHTA, CDR2 FQGNSA. This CDR3 has 13 amino acids. The V and J ends lost 6 bases and 3 bases respectively, with 11 bases between them. In DNA, the CDR3 is TGTGCCAGCAGATACGAGGGTGACTATGGCTACACCTTC. Its protein is CASRYEGDYGYTF.

This rearrangement joins TRBV10-3 to TRBJ2-1; a possible D gene is TRBD2 (5 bases). Deletions cut 6 bases from V and 10 bases from J, with 16 bases between. Looked up from germline, CDR1 is ENHRY and CDR2 is SYGVKD. This CDR3 spans 13 amino acids. This CDR3 is CAISPYMSGEQFF. The CDR3 nucleotides read TGTGCCATCAGCCCTTACATGTCGGGAGAGCAGTTCTTC.

The chain recombines TRBV7-8 with TRBJ1-2; the D is unclear. Germline-derived CDR1 and CDR2 are SGHVS and FQNEAQ. V shed 0 bases and J shed 4 bases, with 12 bases lying between them. The length of the CDR3 is 15 residues. The CDR3 sequence is CASSLAREGGYGYTF. CDR3 sequence (DNA): TGTGCCAGCAGCTTAGCGAGAGAGGGAGGCTATGGCTACACCTTC.

This clone was picked up a small number of times. The chain combines TRBV6-6 with TRBJ1-6; 8 positions match TRBD1. From germline, CDR1 is MNHNY and CDR2 SVGAGI (reference sequence). V lost 6 bases to trimming and J lost 9 bases; unmatched junction nucleotides: 7. CDR3 length: 14 residues. This CDR3 is CASSPDRGSSPLHF. The CDR3 nucleotides read TGTGCCAGCAGCCCCGACAGGGGTAGTTCACCCCTCCACTTT.

A remark on this clone: Within the sample, other DNA sequences also encode this same CDR3. The chain recombines TRBV18 with TRBJ2-7, with TRBD2 matching over 11 bases. CDR1 and CDR2 (germline): KGHSH, LQKENI. The trim removed 3 bases at V and 7 bases at J, leaving 5 bases unmatched. The CDR3 loop spans 14 amino acids. The DNA of the CDR3 is TGTGCCAGCTCACCTAGCGGGAGGGCGGGAGAGCAGTACTTC. This codes for CASSPSGRAGEQYF.

The chain recombines TRBV11-2 with TRBJ2-1; 10 positions match TRBD1. The germline gives CDR1 SGHAT, CDR2 FQNNGV. This CDR3 has 14 amino acids. V was pared by 10 bases and J by 6 bases, with 9 bases of the junction left unmatched. The CDR3 protein is CATSRDRGFNEQFF. Here the CDR3 DNA reads TGTGCCACGAGCCGGGACAGGGGTTTCAATGAGCAGTTCTTC.

In this sample, this clone turned up once. The chain combines TRBV3-1 (or the pseudogene TRBV3-2) with TRBJ1-6; tentative D call: TRBD1 (6 bases). CDR1 LGHDT and CDR2 YNNKEL come from the germline V gene (reference sequence). V shed 1 base and J shed 10 bases, with 11 bases lying between them. The CDR3 loop spans 14 amino acids. DNA of the CDR3: TGTGCCAGCAGCCAAGGTCCGGGGGGCTCACCCCTCCACTTT. Translation gives CASSQGPGGSPLHF.

The chain joins TRBV5-1 to TRBJ2-3, with D possibly being TRBD1 (5 bases). Germline V gene lookup returns CDR1 SGHRS and CDR2 YFSETQ. CDR3 length: 15 residues. V was cut by 0 bases and J by 0 bases, with 8 bases left in between. CDR3 in DNA: TGCGCCAGCAGCTTGGAGGGGCAGAGCACAGATACGCAGTATTTT. Amino acid sequence: CASSLEGQSTDTQYF.

The chain combines TRBV29-1 with TRBJ2-7, with TRBD2 identical over 8 bases. Per the germline V gene, CDR1 is SQVTM and CDR2 is ANQGSEA. The CDR3 runs to 14 residues. V was pared by 4 bases and J by 6 bases, with 11 bases of the junction left unmatched. The CDR3 region is CSVVGAGARREQYF. The CDR3 DNA reads TGCAGCGTTGTAGGAGCGGGAGCGAGGCGCGAGCAGTACTTC.